This is a list of T cell receptor beta chains from one sample in a study of blood T cell repertoires in COVID-19. TCRdb's copy holds only in-frame clones and misses some; the assay was immunoSEQ multiplex PCR. Of around 260,000 clones in the sample, around nine tenths were seen once. The sample consisted of peripheral blood. The source of these receptors is a woman in her 70s with COVID-19, enrolled during active disease. The CDR3 runs from the conserved cysteine through the conserved F or W. Fields, in order: D gene, clone size, J gene, V gene, CDR3 DNA, CDR3 protein. D genes are given only for firm matches. Clone size is stated in some rows and not others, as once, few, many or a class when expanded.

D: .; size: .; J: TRBJ2-3; V: TRBV30; DNA: TGTGCCTGGAGTGGCGGCAGGGCAGATACGCAGTATTTT; CDR3: CAWSGGRADTQYF
D: .; size: .; J: TRBJ2-1; V: TRBV2; DNA: TGTGCCAGCAGTGTCAGGACTCATTCGTTCTTC; CDR3: CASSVRTHSFF
D: TRBD2; size: .; J: TRBJ2-7; V: TRBV3-1/TRBV3-2; DNA: TGTGCCAGCAGCCGACGGGGGGAGGGCCTCCACGAGCAGTACTTC; CDR3: CASSRRGEGLHEQYF
D: TRBD1; size: .; J: TRBJ1-2; V: TRBV6-2/TRBV6-3; DNA: TGTGCCAGCAGCTTACATTCGGGACAGGGGAGCTATGGCTACACCTTC; CDR3: CASSLHSGQGSYGYTF
D: .; size: .; J: TRBJ1-1; V: TRBV20-1; DNA: TGCAGTGCCTCTCAGGGGCCTGAAGCTTTCTTT; CDR3: CSASQGPEAFF
D: TRBD1; size: .; J: TRBJ1-2; V: TRBV7-9; DNA: TGTGCCAGCAGCTTAGATTTGACAGGGGTCTATGGCTACACCTTC; CDR3: CASSLDLTGVYGYTF
D: .; size: .; J: TRBJ2-7; V: TRBV9; DNA: TGTGCCAGCAGCGTAACCCCCCTAAGTTCCTACGAGCAGTACTTC; CDR3: CASSVTPLSSYEQYF
D: TRBD1; size: few; J: TRBJ2-7; V: TRBV12-3/TRBV12-4; DNA: TGTGCCAGCAGCCGGGACAGTGTCTACGAGCAGTACTTC; CDR3: CASSRDSVYEQYF
D: TRBD2; size: large; J: TRBJ2-1; V: TRBV6-1; DNA: TGTGCCAGCAGTGCCAGACTAGCGGGAAGAAACAATGAGCAGTTCTTC; CDR3: CASSARLAGRNNEQFF
D: TRBD2; size: .; J: TRBJ2-1; V: TRBV5-6; DNA: TGTGCCAGCAGCCGGACTAGCCTGGCTGAGCAGTTCTTC; CDR3: CASSRTSLAEQFF
D: TRBD1; size: .; J: TRBJ2-7; V: TRBV6-5; DNA: TGTGCCAGCAGCCCGGGACAGGAGTACGAGCAGTACTTC; CDR3: CASSPGQEYEQYF
D: .; size: few; J: TRBJ1-3; V: TRBV12-3/TRBV12-4; DNA: TGTGCCAGCAGTACAGGGCCTGGAAACACCATATATTTT; CDR3: CASSTGPGNTIYF
D: TRBD1; size: .; J: TRBJ1-1; V: TRBV9; DNA: TGTGCCAGCAGTCCTCCGGGACAGGGCCTCATGAACACTGAAGCTTTCTTT; CDR3: CASSPPGQGLMNTEAFF
D: TRBD2; size: .; J: TRBJ2-3; V: TRBV6-5; DNA: TGTGCCAGCAGTAGAGTAGCGGGAACCACAGATACGCAGTATTTT; CDR3: CASSRVAGTTDTQYF
D: .; size: .; J: TRBJ2-2; V: TRBV6-4; DNA: TGTGCCAGTAGCCCTGGGTTCTCGCTCCTAAACACCGGGGAGCTGTTTTTT; CDR3: CASSPGFSLLNTGELFF
D: .; size: .; J: TRBJ2-5; V: TRBV4-3; DNA: TGCGCCAGCAGCCAAGTGGGGGGAGAGACCCAGTACTTC; CDR3: CASSQVGGETQYF
D: .; size: once; J: TRBJ1-5; V: TRBV7-8; DNA: TGTGCCAGCAGCTTGTCTCGTTTCAATCAGCCCCAGCATTTT; CDR3: CASSLSRFNQPQHF
D: TRBD1; size: .; J: TRBJ1-1; V: TRBV11-2; DNA: TGTGCCAGCAGCTTAGAACAGGGGGCGAGGACTGAAGCTTTCTTT; CDR3: CASSLEQGARTEAFF
D: .; size: .; J: TRBJ2-2; V: TRBV5-4; DNA: TGTGCCAGCAGCCTGAAAGGGAGAACCGGGGAGCTGTTTTTT; CDR3: CASSLKGRTGELFF
D: TRBD2; size: once; J: TRBJ2-7; V: TRBV7-2; DNA: TGTGCCAGCAGCCCCGGGGTAGCGGGAGTCTACGAGCAGTACTTC; CDR3: CASSPGVAGVYEQYF
D: .; size: .; J: TRBJ1-5; V: TRBV2; DNA: TGTGCCAGCAGTGAGTGGGCGGGTGGCAATCAGCCCCAGCATTTT; CDR3: CASSEWAGGNQPQHF
D: TRBD1; size: .; J: TRBJ1-2; V: TRBV28; DNA: TGTGCCAGCAGTTCGCGTACAGGGGCGAGGGGCTACACCTTC; CDR3: CASSSRTGARGYTF
D: TRBD2; size: .; J: TRBJ2-3; V: TRBV3-1/TRBV3-2; DNA: TGTGCCAGCAGCCAAGTTCGGACTAGGGATACGCAGTATTTT; CDR3: CASSQVRTRDTQYF
D: .; size: .; J: TRBJ2-1; V: TRBV2; DNA: TGTGCCAGTCGGTATACGGCGGCCTACTACAATGAGCAGTTCTTC; CDR3: CASRYTAAYYNEQFF
D: TRBD1; size: .; J: TRBJ2-7; V: TRBV29-1; DNA: TGCAGCGTTGCCAGGACAGGGGGCTACGAGCAGTACTTC; CDR3: CSVARTGGYEQYF
D: TRBD2; size: .; J: TRBJ2-1; V: TRBV6-5; DNA: TGTGCCAGCAGTTACTCGCGGGGGAACAATGAGCAGTTCTTC; CDR3: CASSYSRGNNEQFF
D: .; size: .; J: TRBJ2-6; V: TRBV27; DNA: TGTGCCAGCAGTCCCCCGGGTACTGGGGCCAACGTCCTGACTTTC; CDR3: CASSPPGTGANVLTF
D: .; size: .; J: TRBJ2-7; V: TRBV7-5; DNA: TGTGCCAGAAACTCACAGGGGAAGACCTACGAGCAGTACTTC; CDR3: CARNSQGKTYEQYF
D: .; size: once; J: TRBJ2-2; V: TRBV6-1; DNA: TGTGCCAGCAGTGACCATAACTTTAACACCGGGGAGCTGTTTTTT; CDR3: CASSDHNFNTGELFF
D: .; size: .; J: TRBJ2-2; V: TRBV5-1; DNA: TGCGCCAGCAGCGAGAATACCGGGGAGCTGTTTTTT; CDR3: CASSENTGELFF
D: .; size: .; J: TRBJ2-2; V: TRBV19; DNA: TGTGCCAGTAGTATAGAGGTAGAAGCGGCCGGGGAGCTGTTTTTT; CDR3: CASSIEVEAAGELFF
D: TRBD1; size: once; J: TRBJ2-7; V: TRBV6-5; DNA: TGTGCCAGCAGCAGAGGACAGGGATCCTACGAGCAGTACTTC; CDR3: CASSRGQGSYEQYF
D: TRBD1; size: few; J: TRBJ1-3; V: TRBV5-4; DNA: TGTGCCAGCAGCTCGACCCTGACAGGGACTGGAAACACCATATATTTT; CDR3: CASSSTLTGTGNTIYF